This T cell receptor (beta chain) was found in a study of T cell responses to AZD1222 COVID-19 vaccine. Broader study findings: Spike-specific TCRs gained breadth and depth after people received two AZD1222 doses.

Trimming took 5 bases from V and 7 from J, leaving 15 bases between them. The V gene's germline CDR1 is SGHAT and CDR2 FQNNGV. The CDR3 is 15 amino acids. Of note for this clone: Its antigen is undetermined.

Generated by immunoSEQ multiplex PCR, the TCRdb table keeps only in-frame clones and is missing some. The profile shows some 150,000 clones, about nine tenths of them singletons. The chain joins TRBV11-2 to TRBJ1-6; the D is unclear. The input for sequencing was peripheral blood, taken on day 0 of AZD1222 vaccination. The clonotype was recovered from an adult in good health. CDR3 sequence reads: CASSTPRGKNSPLHF. CDR3 DNA: TGTGCCAGCAGCACTCCCAGAGGGAAAAATTCACCCCTCCACTTT.